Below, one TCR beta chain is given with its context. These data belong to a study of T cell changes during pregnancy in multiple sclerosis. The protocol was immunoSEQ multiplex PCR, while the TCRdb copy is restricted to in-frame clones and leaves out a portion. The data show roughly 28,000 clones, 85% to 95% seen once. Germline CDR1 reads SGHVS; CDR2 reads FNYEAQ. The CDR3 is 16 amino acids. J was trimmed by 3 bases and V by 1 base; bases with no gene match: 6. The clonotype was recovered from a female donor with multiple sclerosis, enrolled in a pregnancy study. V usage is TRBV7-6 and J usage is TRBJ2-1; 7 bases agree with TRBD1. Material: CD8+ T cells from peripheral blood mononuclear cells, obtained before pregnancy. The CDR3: CASSLEIQGSYNEQFF. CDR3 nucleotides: TGTGCCAGCAGCTTAGAGATACAGGGGAGCTACAATGAGCAGTTCTTC.